Listed here are 13 T cell receptor beta chains from one sample, sequenced in a study of blood T cell repertoires in COVID-19. Assay used: immunoSEQ multiplex PCR; TCRdb lists only in-frame clones, some missing. The sample yields hundreds of thousands of clones, approximately 90% seen once. The sample comprised peripheral blood. These receptor sequences come from a woman between 18 and 29 years old who had recovered from COVID-19.

The chain combines TRBV27 with TRBJ1-5, with a possible D match to TRBD1 (5 bases). The germline V gene encodes CDR1 MNHEY and CDR2 SMNVEV (reference sequence). Trimming took 0 bases from V and 7 from J, leaving 10 bases between them. CDR3 length: 14 amino acids. The CDR3 DNA reads TGTGCCAGCAGTTTATCCGGGACTTTCCAGCCCCAGCATTTT. It yields the protein CASSLSGTFQPQHF.

The genes are TRBV4-3 and TRBJ1-4; D is unclear. The CDR3 length is 18 residues. Germline CDR1 LGHNA, CDR2 YSLEER. With 0 bases removed from V and 10 bases from J, the gap between germline ends came to 24 bases. The CDR3 is CASSQDPVRRSDLGKLFF. DNA of the CDR3: TGCGCCAGCAGCCAAGATCCAGTTAGGAGGTCGGATCTGGGAAAACTGTTTTTT.

The chain links TRBV9 to TRBJ2-7; 12 bases are shared with TRBD2. Germline CDR1 reads SGDLS; CDR2 reads YYNGEE. This CDR3 comprises 15 residues. Trimming took 0 bases from V and 4 from J; bases not matched to a gene: 2. CDR3 sequence reads: CASSVGLAGAYEQYF. The CDR3 DNA follows: TGTGCCAGCAGCGTAGGACTAGCGGGAGCTTACGAGCAGTACTTC.

The V gene is TRBV6-2 or TRBV6-3, the J gene TRBJ1-1; weak D call: TRBD1 (6 bases). The CDR3 is 18 amino acids. Trimming pared 5 bases from V and 0 bases from J, leaving 22 bases between. The germline gives CDR1 MNHEY, CDR2 SVGEGT. CDR3 residues: CASSTYRGGLVMNTEAFF. The CDR3 DNA sequence: TGTGCCAGCAGTACCTACCGGGGGGGCCTCGTTATGAACACTGAAGCTTTCTTT.

This chain connects TRBV2 to TRBJ2-1; TRBD2 aligns across 13 bases. The J segment lost 10 bases and the V segment lost 6 bases, leaving 9 bases of the junction unmatched. The CDR3 is 15 residues long. Germline CDR1 SNHLY, CDR2 FYNNEI. CDR3 bases: TGTGCCAGCAGAGACACTAGCGGGAGGGCCTGGGAGCAGTTCTTC. Its protein product is CASRDTSGRAWEQFF.

This clone was counted a single time. The chain carries TRBV21-1 and TRBJ1-2. TRBV21-1 is a pseudogene locus. CDR3 length equals 13 residues. This CDR3 reads CASSSRGSFGYTF. CDR3 bases: TGTGCCAGCAGCTCTCGGGGTTCTTTTGGCTACACCTTC.

The chain links TRBV9 to TRBJ2-7; TRBD2 agrees at 10 bases. Germline CDR1 SGDLS, CDR2 YYNGEE. This CDR3 spans 14 amino acids. The V and J ends lost 2 bases and 6 bases, in that order; junction bases with no gene match: 5. In DNA, the CDR3 is TGTGCCAGCAGCGTCTTAGCGGGAGGAGGCGAGCAGTACTTC. It codes for CASSVLAGGGEQYF.

This rearrangement joins TRBV7-9 to TRBJ2-3; TRBD1 agrees at 8 bases. The CDR3 length is 16 residues. Germline values: CDR1 SEHNR, CDR2 FQNEAQ (reference sequence). V gave up 4 bases and J gave up 0 bases; unmatched junction bases: 6. CDR3: CASSYPGGQSTDTQYF. The CDR3, as DNA: TGTGCCAGCAGCTACCCAGGGGGCCAAAGCACAGATACGCAGTATTTT.

The CDR3 nucleotides read TGTGCCAGCAGTTGGGACAGTAAAAGCACTGAAGCTTTCTTT. As protein: CASSWDSKSTEAFF. The chain combines TRBV11-2 with TRBJ1-1; TRBD1 aligns across 7 bases. The CDR3 covers 14 residues. J lost 4 bases, V lost 6 bases, and 8 bases had no gene match. Germline V lookup: CDR1 SGHAT, CDR2 FQNNGV.

The chain has TRBV7-2 and TRBJ2-7; 7 bases map to TRBD1. This CDR3 has 13 amino acids. The germline gives CDR1 SGHTA, CDR2 FQGNSA. Losses at the gene ends were 7 bases for V and 4 bases for J; bases not matched to a gene: 7. In DNA, the CDR3 is TGTGCCAGCAACCCAGGGGGTGGGTACGAGCAGTACTTC. Translating it yields CASNPGGGYEQYF.

Only one count was recorded for this clone. V and J are TRBV27 and TRBJ2-7, with 12 bases identical to TRBD2. There are 13 residues in the CDR3. Trimming cost V 7 bases and J 6 bases; bases outside gene matches: 4. Germline V lookup: CDR1 MNHEY, CDR2 SMNVEV (reference sequence). CDR3 sequence: CASKSGLAGEQYF. CDR3 DNA: TGTGCCAGCAAATCGGGACTAGCGGGCGAGCAGTACTTC.

The genes are TRBV6-2 or TRBV6-3 and TRBJ1-2; maybe TRBD1 (6 bases). The CDR3 runs to 17 residues. The V end lost 2 bases, the J end lost 5 bases, and 21 bases lay between the germline ends. In germline, CDR1 is MNHEY, CDR2 SVGEGT. The CDR3 DNA is TGTGCCAGCAGTTACCTGCCCGCAGGGGACAAACCTTATGGCTACACCTTC. It yields the protein CASSYLPAGDKPYGYTF.

The V call is TRBV4-2, the J call TRBJ2-5; 9 bases are shared with TRBD2. Trimming cost V 1 base and J 3 bases; bases outside gene matches: 0. Germline V gene lookup returns CDR1 LGHNA and CDR2 YNFKEQ. CDR3 length equals 14 residues. Written as DNA, the CDR3 is TGTGCCAGCAGCCAAGGACTAGCGGAAGAGACCCAGTACTTC. This codes for CASSQGLAEETQYF.